These T cell receptor beta chains were read from a single sample in a study of cytomegalovirus exposure and HLA in healthy donors. Repertoires were generated with immunoSEQ multiplex PCR, while TCRdb's copy carries only in-frame clones and drops some. The table shows 55,000 to 70,000 clones, with 65% to 90% occurring only once. Sequencing input: PBMCs. The receptors here all came from a human donor in good health. Each CDR3 is given with its conserved first and last residue. The order of the fields is D gene, clone size, J gene, V gene, CDR3 DNA, CDR3 protein. A D gene is named only where the DNA matches it firmly. Not every row has a clone size; where given, it reads once, few, many or a size class.

>TRBD1|.|TRBJ1-6|TRBV6-4
TGTGCCAGCAGGCTGACAGGGGATGCAAATTCACCCCTCCACTTT
CASRLTGDANSPLHF
>TRBD2|.|TRBJ2-3|TRBV27
TGTGCCAGCAGTTTCGGGACTAGCGGGAGTACAGATACGCAGTATTTT
CASSFGTSGSTDTQYF
>.|.|TRBJ1-3|TRBV19
TGTGCCAGTAGTATTCACAGGGATGGAAACACCATATATTTT
CASSIHRDGNTIYF
>.|.|TRBJ2-1|TRBV6-6
TGTGCCAGCAGTCCCAGTAACCCCTCCTACAATGAGCAGTTCTTC
CASSPSNPSYNEQFF
>.|few|TRBJ2-2|TRBV28
TGTGCCAGCAGTCCTCCCCCCGACTCAGACACCGGGGAGCTGTTTTTT
CASSPPPDSDTGELFF
>.|once|TRBJ1-5|TRBV30
TGTGCCTGGAGTGTACCCATTGCGGAGCATCAGCCCCAGCATTTT
CAWSVPIAEHQPQHF
>.|.|TRBJ2-1|TRBV27
TGTGCCAGCAGTTTATTAGGGGGGGCGCCCTACAATGAGCAGTTCTTC
CASSLLGGAPYNEQFF
>.|.|TRBJ2-3|TRBV29-1
TGCAGCGTTGAAGATCCCGGGCGGGGACGAGATACGCAGTATTTT
CSVEDPGRGRDTQYF
>TRBD1|.|TRBJ1-4|TRBV9
TGTGCCAGCAGCGTATCGCTACAGGGGGCGGAGAATGAAAAACTGTTTTTT
CASSVSLQGAENEKLFF
>.|.|TRBJ2-3|TRBV6-5
TGTGCCAGCGGCCGTGGAGCAGATACGCAGTATTTT
CASGRGADTQYF